Given below is one T cell receptor (beta chain) in context. A second about 7 to 12 cycle PCR used barcoded and J-beta primers. Using its own MiXCR run on the 5' RACE reads, TCRdb lists one record per CDR3 protein. This sample has some 940,000 distinct CDR3 sequences, with about 27% found just once. This sample was included in a study of blood T cells in healthy people across ages. These data were likewise used in another study, on T cells of mothers and their children.

The sequenced sample was blood. The sequence was collected from a woman aged 40-49 years in good health.

The CDR3 reads CASSLANRVISPLHF. CDR3 nucleotides: TGTGCCAGCAGCTTAGCGAACAGGGTAATTTCACCCCTCCACTTT. The genes are TRBV7-2 and TRBJ1-6; TRBD1 is a possible D gene (6 bases). The CDR3 is 15 amino acids. Germline V CDR1 and CDR2: SGHTA, FQGNSA. Between the trimmed V and J ends, which lost 0 bases and 9 bases, there was a span of 12 bases.